Following are 28 T cell receptor beta chains from one sample sequenced in a study of T cell repertoires in cytomegalovirus infection. One entry per CDR3 protein, called by TCRdb with MiXCR from the reads. The table has under 200,000 distinct CDR3 sequences, less than 25% seen once. These receptors are not linked to any known antigen. This material consisted of CD8+ T cells from cultured PBMCs, taken from culture after CMV antigen stimulation. All receptors come from a human donor in good health (CMV status not recorded). Some clones in this sample may be carry-over from other donors' samples.

CDR3 residues: CATFWGGELFF. The CDR3 DNA reads as TGTGCCACCTTTTGGGGGGGGGAGCTGTTTTTT. The chain couples TRBV6-1 to TRBJ2-2; D tentatively fits TRBD1 or TRBD2 (5 bases each). Germline CDR1 and CDR2: MNHNS and SASEGT. CDR3 length equals 11 residues. V lost 10 bases, J lost 8 bases, and 11 bases lay in between.

This rearrangement joins TRBV12-3 or TRBV12-4 to TRBJ1-1; D remains ambiguous. This CDR3 comprises 18 residues. The V gene lost 2 bases and the J gene lost 1 base, with 20 bases spanning the gap. CDR3 sequence reads: CASSLIPVKSEGNTEAFF. The CDR3 DNA reads as TGTGCCAGCAGTTTAATCCCTGTGAAGTCTGAGGGGAACACTGAAGCTTTCTTT.

This clonotype was counted a few times. The chain recombines TRBV7-2 with TRBJ2-7; 10 positions match TRBD1. The CDR3 has 15 residues. The germline gives CDR1 SGHTA, CDR2 FQGNSA. Trimming cost V 5 bases and J 4 bases; bases outside gene matches: 8. The CDR3: CASSKWEGQGYEQYF. The CDR3 DNA reads as TGTGCCAGCAGCAAATGGGAGGGACAGGGGTACGAGCAGTACTTC.

The chain is built from TRBV5-1 and TRBJ1-1; D call uncertain. Between the trimmed V and J ends, which lost 6 bases and 1 base, there was a span of 10 bases. Looked up from germline, CDR1 is SGHRS and CDR2 is YFSETQ. The CDR3 consists of 13 residues. The CDR3 DNA reads as TGCGCCAGCAACCGGCGGCCGAACACTGAAGCTTTCTTT. Its translation is CASNRRPNTEAFF.

The sample holds many counts of this clonotype. The chain couples TRBV6-5 to TRBJ2-3; D not resolved. CDR3 size: 13 residues. Trimming removed 2 bases from V and 2 bases from J, with 5 bases in between. Germline values: CDR1 MNHEY, CDR2 SVGAGI. CDR3 bases: TGTGCCAGCAGTTACAACCCCACAGATACGCAGTATTTT. It encodes CASSYNPTDTQYF.

The CDR3 nucleotides read TGTGCCACAGGACAGGGGGTTTTTAGCACAGATACGCAGTATTTT. Its protein product is CATGQGVFSTDTQYF. The rearrangement uses TRBV19 and TRBJ2-3, with 10 bases identical to TRBD1. V shed 10 bases and J 0 bases; nucleotides not matched to a gene: 7. There are 15 residues in the CDR3. Germline values: CDR1 LNHDA, CDR2 SQIVND (reference sequence). The complete variable domain, with remaining parts taken from reference TRBV19 and TRBJ2-3, reads DGGITQSPKYLFRKEGQNVTLSCEQNLNHDAMYWYRQDPGQGLRLIYYSQIVNDFQKGDIAEGYSVSREKKESFPLTVTSAQKNPTAFYLCATGQGVFSTDTQYFGPGTRLTVL.

This clonotype was observed at least ten times. The rearrangement links TRBV6-6 to TRBJ2-3; D is possibly TRBD1 or TRBD2 (5 bases each). There are 13 residues in the CDR3. V lost 4 bases to trimming and J lost 3 bases, with 8 bases between them. Germline CDR1 MNHNY, CDR2 SVGAGI (reference sequence). CDR3 nucleotide sequence: TGTGCCAGCAGTTTGGGGGAGACAGATACGCAGTATTTT. This translates into CASSLGETDTQYF.

The chain is built from TRBV27 and TRBJ1-1; no clear D. Germline values: CDR1 MNHEY, CDR2 SMNVEV (reference sequence). Trimming left V 0 bases short and J 10 bases short, with 15 bases between. The CDR3 consists of 14 residues. The CDR3 sequence is CASSLSEAGRVAFF. In DNA, the CDR3 is TGTGCCAGCAGTTTATCAGAGGCCGGACGTGTAGCTTTCTTT.

This clonotype has just a few counts. The chain joins TRBV19 to TRBJ1-1; weak D call: TRBD1 (6 bases). CDR1 is LNHDA, CDR2 SQIVND, per germline (reference sequence). This CDR3 comprises 13 residues. V gave up 10 bases and J gave up 0 bases, with 12 bases separating them. The CDR3 sequence is CATTTGMNTEAFF. The CDR3 nucleotides are TGTGCCACCACGACAGGCATGAACACTGAAGCTTTCTTT.

The rearrangement links TRBV28 to TRBJ1-2, with D uncertain. The CDR3 sequence is 12 residues long. V dropped 2 bases and J dropped 6 bases, with 7 bases sitting between them. The germline gives CDR1 MDHEN, CDR2 SYDVKM. In DNA, the CDR3 is TGTGCCAGCAGTTTACTCCCAGATGGCTACACCTTC. It translates to CASSLLPDGYTF.

The chain uses TRBV2 and TRBJ1-2, with D possibly TRBD1 on 6 matching bases. The CDR3 is made up of 16 amino acids. The germline V gene has CDR1 SNHLY and CDR2 FYNNEI. Trimming removed 1 base at V and 3 bases at J, with 15 bases between. The CDR3 DNA reads as TGTGCCAGCAGTGAAGGGCAGGGGTCTTTCGACTATGGCTACACCTTC. Its protein is CASSEGQGSFDYGYTF.

This clonotype was seen a handful of times. The rearrangement joins TRBV7-2 to TRBJ2-2; TRBD1 agrees at 8 bases. The CDR3 sequence is 16 residues long. Trimming took 5 bases from V and 0 from J; bases not matched to a gene: 5. Germline values: CDR1 SGHTA, CDR2 FQGNSA. The CDR3 protein is CASSMPTGANTGELFF. In DNA, the CDR3 is TGTGCCAGCAGCATGCCGACAGGGGCGAACACCGGGGAGCTGTTTTTT.

The genes are TRBV29-1 and TRBJ2-7; D is tentatively TRBD1 or TRBD2 (5 bases each). The CDR3 is made up of 13 amino acids. V was trimmed by 6 bases and J by 3 bases, leaving 15 bases between them. Germline assignment: CDR1 SQVTM and CDR2 ANQGSEA. The CDR3 protein is CSVGDAGIYEQYF. CDR3 in DNA: TGCAGCGTGGGGGACGCCGGGATCTACGAGCAGTACTTC.

This clonotype has a handful of counts. V and J are TRBV12-3 or TRBV12-4 and TRBJ1-1; perhaps TRBD1 as D (5 bases). V lost 1 base and J lost 4, with 10 bases in between. This CDR3 contains 14 residues. CDR3 loop: CASSLEPGGTEAFF. The CDR3 bases are TGTGCCAGCAGTTTAGAGCCCGGGGGCACTGAAGCTTTCTTT.

V and J are TRBV4-1 and TRBJ2-7; D is unclear. The CDR3 covers 14 residues. Germline V gene sequence: CDR1 MGHRA, CDR2 YSYEKL. V shed 3 bases and J shed 2 bases, with 11 bases lying between them. The CDR3 here is CASSQMTDPYEQYF. In DNA, the CDR3 is TGCGCCAGCAGCCAGATGACTGACCCCTACGAGCAGTACTTC.

This clonotype was seen a few times. The genes are TRBV9 and TRBJ2-7, with D perhaps matching TRBD2 (6 bases). CDR3 length equals 15 residues. Germline V gene data show CDR1 as SGDLS and CDR2 as YYNGEE. The germline V and J ends were trimmed by 0 bases and 2 bases, with 12 bases remaining between them. CDR3 sequence (DNA): TGTGCCAGCAGCGTAGGCGGAGGGGTGACCTACGAGCAGTACTTC. It is translated as CASSVGGGVTYEQYF.

In its sample, this clonotype was seen a few times. The CDR3 DNA follows: TGTGCCAGCAGTTCGACGGGGCCCACCCAGTACTTC. Protein sequence: CASSSTGPTQYF. The V gene is TRBV12-3 or TRBV12-4, the J gene TRBJ2-5; D is perhaps TRBD1 or TRBD2 (5 bases each). Trimming shortened V by 4 bases and J by 8 bases, and 11 bases separated the two germline ends. This CDR3 is 12 amino acids long.

This clonotype was counted ten times or more. The rearrangement joins TRBV5-5 to TRBJ2-7; D not certain. Per germline, CDR1 SGHKS and CDR2 YYEKEE (reference sequence). The CDR3 is 13 amino acids. Trimming pared 0 bases from V and 5 bases from J, leaving 9 bases between. CDR3 amino acids: CASSLGQIDEQYF. Here the CDR3 DNA reads TGTGCCAGCAGCTTGGGGCAGATCGACGAGCAGTACTTC.

The table lists this clonotype with a few counts. This chain uses TRBV9 with TRBJ2-1; D gene uncertain. This CDR3 has 17 residues. V shed 2 bases and J shed 0 bases, with 15 bases lying between them. Per germline, CDR1 SGDLS and CDR2 YYNGEE. Here the CDR3 DNA reads TGTGCCAGCAGCGTTACAAGGACGGGCAGCTCCTACAATGAGCAGTTCTTC. Translation gives CASSVTRTGSSYNEQFF.

This clonotype was detected many times. The V and J genes are TRBV24-1 and TRBJ2-7; 7 bases agree with TRBD1. CDR1 is KGHDR and CDR2 is SFDVKD in the germline V gene. V lost 7 bases and J lost 3; bases outside the gene matches: 11. The CDR3 has 15 amino acids. CDR3 bases: TGTGCCACCAGCTTGGACAGGTATAAGCACTACGAGCAGTACTTC. This encodes CATSLDRYKHYEQYF.

V gene TRBV7-8 combines with J gene TRBJ2-4, with D possibly being TRBD2 (5 bases). Trimming removed 5 bases at V and 3 bases at J, with 29 bases between. Germline CDR1 is SGHVS and CDR2 is FQNEAQ. The CDR3 runs 20 residues. The CDR3 coding sequence is TGTGCCAGCAGCCCACAGACCTGGGGAGACTCCTCCCTTGACAAAAACATTCAGTACTTC. Translating it yields CASSPQTWGDSSLDKNIQYF. Supplemented by reference TRBV7-8 and TRBJ2-4, the full variable domain reads GAGVSQSPRYKVAKRGQDVALRCDPISGHVSLFWYQQALGQGPEFLTYFQNEAQLDKSGLPSDRFFAERPEGSVSTLKIQRTQQEDSAVYLCASSPQTWGDSSLDKNIQYFGAGTRLSVL.

CDR3: CASSLGWGLSEAFF. Here the CDR3 DNA reads TGTGCCAGCAGTTTGGGTTGGGGGCTATCTGAAGCTTTCTTT. The chain couples TRBV12-3 or TRBV12-4 to TRBJ1-1; maybe TRBD1 (6 bases). The V end was cut by 3 bases, the J end by 6 bases, with 14 bases between. This CDR3 is 14 amino acids long.

The chain recombines TRBV6-5 with TRBJ2-7; D gene unclear. The germline gives CDR1 MNHEY, CDR2 SVGAGI. Trimming cost V 6 bases and J 0 bases, with 15 bases left between them. The CDR3 is 15 residues long. CDR3 DNA sequence: TGTGCCAGCAGCCCCTCTGCGACGAGCTCCTACGAGCAGTACTTC. Translated, it gives CASSPSATSSYEQYF.

CDR3 region: CASSLVLADNEQFF. DNA of the CDR3: TGTGCCAGCAGCTTAGTACTAGCGGATAATGAGCAGTTCTTC. The rearrangement links TRBV7-2 to TRBJ2-1, with 8 bases that match TRBD2. Germline values: CDR1 SGHTA, CDR2 FQGNSA. CDR3 size: 14 residues. The V and J ends lost 1 base and 7 bases, in that order; junction bases with no gene match: 3.

V gene TRBV28 combines with J gene TRBJ2-6, with a tentative D call TRBD1 (6 bases). In germline, CDR1 is MDHEN, CDR2 SYDVKM. The CDR3 totals 15 residues. Trimming cost V 8 bases and J 2 bases, with 13 bases left between them. CDR3 loop: CASSGGAAGANVLTF. In DNA form, the CDR3 reads TGTGCCAGCTCTGGGGGCGCGGCTGGGGCCAACGTCCTGACTTTC.

This rearrangement joins TRBV6-1 to TRBJ1-2, with 7 bases that match TRBD1. The V and J ends lost 0 bases and 3 bases, in that order; junction bases with no gene match: 10. Looked up from germline, CDR1 is MNHNS and CDR2 is SASEGT. The CDR3 is made up of 17 amino acids. CDR3 coding DNA: TGTGCCAGCAGTGAAGCGCTTCGGAGGACAGGCTACTATGGCTACACCTTC. Residues: CASSEALRRTGYYGYTF.

The chain carries TRBV12-3 or TRBV12-4 and TRBJ2-7; TRBD2 might be the D (6 bases). CDR3 length: 14 amino acids. Between the trimmed V and J ends, which lost 2 bases and 3 bases, there was a span of 11 bases. This CDR3 is CASSLPPRGYEQYF. As DNA, the CDR3 is TGTGCCAGCAGTTTACCCCCGCGGGGCTACGAGCAGTACTTC.

This clonotype was picked up a small number of times. CDR3 sequence: CAIRRGSYGYTF. The CDR3 DNA sequence: TGTGCCATTAGAAGAGGCTCCTATGGCTACACCTTC. This chain links TRBV19 with TRBJ1-2; D uncertain. With 10 bases removed from V and 4 bases from J, the gap between germline ends came to 13 bases. Germline V gene data show CDR1 as LNHDA and CDR2 as SQIVND (reference sequence). This CDR3 comprises 12 residues.